This is a list of T cell receptor beta chains from one sample in a study of siplizumab effects on memory and regulatory T cells. The protocol was immunoSEQ multiplex PCR, while the TCRdb copy is restricted to in-frame clones and leaves out a portion. The sample consists of 90,000 to 130,000 clones, roughly 92% of them appearing once. What was sequenced was CD4+ T cells sorted from blood. The receptor set was obtained from a human donor in good health. CDR3s include the opening cysteine and the closing phenylalanine or tryptophan. Each record gives: V gene, J gene, clone size, D gene, CDR3 protein, CDR3 DNA. The D gene is left open where the match is weak. Part of the rows lack a size; the others show once, few, many or a class for expanded clones.

>TRBV11-2|TRBJ1-2|-|-
CASSLDRTHGYTF
TGTGCCAGCAGCTTAGATCGGACCCATGGCTACACCTTC
>TRBV11-1|TRBJ2-4|-|-
CASSFRGADIQYF
TGTGCCAGCAGCTTTAGGGGTGCGGACATTCAGTACTTC
>TRBV6-1|TRBJ1-2|few|-
CASSELSGSLGYTF
TGTGCCAGCAGTGAACTGTCAGGAAGTCTTGGCTACACCTTC
>TRBV4-2|TRBJ2-1|-|TRBD2
CASSQGGSGSSYNEQFF
TGTGCCAGCAGCCAAGGGGGGAGCGGGAGCTCCTACAATGAGCAGTTCTTC
>TRBV7-9|TRBJ1-5|-|-
CASSLEKSNQPQHF
TGTGCCAGCAGCTTAGAAAAAAGCAATCAGCCCCAGCATTTT
>TRBV6-6|TRBJ1-6|-|TRBD1
CATIEGQGSYNSPLHF
TGTGCCACCATCGAGGGACAGGGCTCCTATAATTCACCCCTCCACTTT
>TRBV5-1|TRBJ2-3|-|-
CASSFDLAGTDTQYF
TGCGCCAGCAGCTTTGACCTCGCAGGAACAGATACGCAGTATTTT
>TRBV5-1|TRBJ2-3|once|TRBD2
CASSLLTSGSADTQYF
TGCGCCAGCAGCTTATTGACTAGCGGGAGTGCAGATACGCAGTATTTT
>TRBV7-2|TRBJ1-5|-|-
CASSLAIHSNQPQHF
TGTGCCAGCAGCTTAGCCATACATAGCAATCAGCCCCAGCATTTT
>TRBV18|TRBJ2-5|-|-
CASSPPQGGETQYF
TGTGCCAGCTCACCACCGCAGGGGGGAGAGACCCAGTACTTC
>TRBV7-2|TRBJ1-2|-|-
CASSIGTEYYGYTF
TGTGCCAGCAGCATCGGGACGGAATACTATGGCTACACCTTC
>TRBV5-6|TRBJ2-1|-|TRBD1
CASSGGTGFSYNEQFF
TGTGCCAGCAGCGGAGGGACAGGCTTTTCCTACAATGAGCAGTTCTTC
>TRBV19|TRBJ1-1|-|TRBD1
CASRDRLNTEAFF
TGTGCCAGTAGGGACAGGTTGAACACTGAAGCTTTCTTT
>TRBV7-3|TRBJ2-7|-|TRBD1
CASSSMGLGGPLSSYEQYF
TGTGCCAGCAGCTCAATGGGCCTAGGGGGCCCCCTCAGCTCCTACGAGCAGTACTTC
>TRBV25-1|TRBJ2-3|-|-
CASSETLGQGTDTQYF
TGTGCCAGCAGTGAAACGTTGGGACAAGGCACAGATACGCAGTATTTT
>TRBV6-6|TRBJ1-2|-|-
CASSYSGTNYGYTF
TGTGCCAGCAGTTACTCGGGCACCAACTATGGCTACACCTTC
>TRBV10-3|TRBJ2-7|-|-
CAIPSSVNYEQYF
TGTGCCATCCCTTCTAGCGTCAACTACGAGCAGTACTTC
>TRBV19|TRBJ1-5|-|-
CASRQAAGNQPQHF
TGTGCCAGTAGACAGGCGGCGGGTAATCAGCCCCAGCATTTT
>TRBV19|TRBJ1-1|-|TRBD1
CASSYGTGGAGDTEAFF
TGTGCCAGTTCATACGGGACAGGGGGCGCCGGGGACACTGAAGCTTTCTTT
>TRBV19|TRBJ1-1|-|TRBD1
CASSIQGDVVEAFF
TGTGCCAGTAGTATACAGGGGGACGTAGTTGAAGCTTTCTTT
>TRBV5-4|TRBJ2-1|-|-
CASSRQRRNRDEQFF
TGTGCCAGCAGTCGCCAGCGACGGAATAGGGATGAGCAGTTCTTC
>TRBV28|TRBJ1-2|-|-
CASRTSLGYGYTF
TGTGCCAGCAGGACCTCCTTAGGGTATGGCTACACCTTC
>TRBV19|TRBJ1-1|-|-
CASSIDRQGMNTEAFF
TGTGCCAGTAGTATAGATCGGCAGGGCATGAACACTGAAGCTTTCTTT
>TRBV4-2|TRBJ1-2|-|-
CASSQDGTRPNYGYTF
TGTGCCAGCAGCCAAGACGGGACACGGCCTAACTATGGCTACACCTTC
>TRBV19|TRBJ1-2|-|TRBD1
CASKGGQGRIGYTF
TGTGCCAGTAAAGGGGGACAGGGGCGGATTGGCTACACCTTC
>TRBV2|TRBJ1-3|-|-
CASSPRKQGSQHTIYF
TGTGCCAGCAGTCCACGAAAACAGGGAAGTCAGCACACCATATATTTT
>TRBV5-6|TRBJ2-5|-|-
CASSPLAEVRETQYF
TGTGCCAGCAGCCCCCTCGCGGAGGTGCGAGAGACCCAGTACTTC
>TRBV18|TRBJ2-5|-|-
CASSPEGAMRETQYF
TGTGCCAGCTCACCAGAGGGAGCTATGAGGGAGACCCAGTACTTC
>TRBV6-5|TRBJ1-1|-|-
CASSRMQGAEAFF
TGTGCCAGCAGTAGAATGCAGGGCGCTGAAGCTTTCTTT
>TRBV14|TRBJ1-2|-|TRBD1
CASSQGTGGYGYTF
TGTGCCAGCAGCCAAGGGACAGGGGGTTATGGCTACACCTTC
>TRBV5-4|TRBJ1-3|-|-
CASSLVAGSGNTIYF
TGTGCCAGCAGCTTGGTTGCAGGGAGTGGAAACACCATATATTTT
>TRBV27|TRBJ2-1|-|TRBD2
CASSLKAGFYNEQFF
TGTGCCAGCAGTTTAAAAGCGGGGTTCTACAATGAGCAGTTCTTC
>TRBV7-9|TRBJ2-2|-|TRBD2
CARSLAGADTGELFF
TGTGCCAGGTCATTAGCGGGAGCCGACACCGGGGAGCTGTTTTTT
>TRBV7-8|TRBJ1-2|-|-
CASSLAFGDYGYTF
TGTGCCAGCAGCTTAGCGTTCGGTGACTATGGCTACACCTTC
>TRBV4-1|TRBJ1-4|-|TRBD1
CASSQARIQGVNEKLFF
TGCGCCAGCAGCCAGGCCCGCATACAGGGGGTTAATGAAAAACTGTTTTTT
>TRBV6-5|TRBJ1-2|-|-
CASSYSREGIYGYTF
TGTGCCAGCAGTTACTCGAGAGAAGGGATCTATGGCTACACCTTC
>TRBV2|TRBJ2-7|-|TRBD2
CASSSGGRALYEQYF
TGTGCCAGCAGTAGCGGGGGGCGAGCTTTGTACGAGCAGTACTTC
>TRBV19|TRBJ2-1|-|TRBD2
CASTWTSGRAHNEQFF
TGTGCCAGTACCTGGACTAGCGGGAGGGCCCACAATGAGCAGTTCTTC
>TRBV2|TRBJ2-7|-|TRBD2
CASKTTSGTTYEQYF
TGTGCCAGCAAGACTACTAGCGGAACTACCTACGAGCAGTACTTC
>TRBV19|TRBJ2-3|-|-
CASSIDSVTGKNTDTQYF
TGTGCCAGTAGTATAGATAGTGTAACGGGGAAAAACACAGATACGCAGTATTTT
>TRBV6-1|TRBJ2-1|-|-
CASSDYGGTNEQFF
TGTGCCAGCAGTGATTATGGGGGAACGAATGAGCAGTTCTTC
>TRBV14|TRBJ1-3|-|-
CASSRQLGNTIYF
TGTGCCAGCAGCCGCCAACTCGGAAACACCATATATTTT
>TRBV7-8|TRBJ2-3|-|TRBD1
CASRTGDSDTQYF
TGTGCCAGCAGGACAGGGGACTCGGATACGCAGTATTTT
>TRBV11-2|TRBJ2-5|-|-
CASTPGAQETQYF
TGTGCCAGCACCCCTGGGGCACAAGAGACCCAGTACTTC
>TRBV10-1|TRBJ1-1|-|TRBD1
CASSPGQGAAEAFF
TGCGCCAGCAGCCCCGGCCAGGGGGCTGCTGAAGCTTTCTTT
>TRBV6-5|TRBJ2-6|-|-
CASRNRISGANVLTF
TGTGCCAGCAGAAACAGGATCTCTGGGGCCAACGTCCTGACTTTC
>TRBV10-3|TRBJ2-7|-|-
CAISDGGFVGEQYF
TGTGCCATCAGTGATGGAGGGTTTGTGGGCGAGCAGTACTTC
>TRBV2|TRBJ2-1|-|-
CASGTSRGEQFF
TGTGCCAGCGGGACCTCTCGGGGTGAGCAGTTCTTC